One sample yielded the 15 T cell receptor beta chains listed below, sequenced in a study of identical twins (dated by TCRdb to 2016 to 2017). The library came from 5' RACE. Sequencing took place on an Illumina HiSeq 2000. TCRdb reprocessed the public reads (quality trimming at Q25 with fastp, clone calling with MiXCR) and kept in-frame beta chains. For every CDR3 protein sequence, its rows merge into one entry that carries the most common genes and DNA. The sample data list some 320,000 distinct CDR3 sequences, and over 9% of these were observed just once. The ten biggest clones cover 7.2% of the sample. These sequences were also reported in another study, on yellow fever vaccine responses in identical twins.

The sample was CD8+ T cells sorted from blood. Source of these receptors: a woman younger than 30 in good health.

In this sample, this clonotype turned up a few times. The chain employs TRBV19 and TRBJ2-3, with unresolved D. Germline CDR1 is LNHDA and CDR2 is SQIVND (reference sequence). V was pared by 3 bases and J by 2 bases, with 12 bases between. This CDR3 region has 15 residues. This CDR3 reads CASSIGGTDTDTQYF. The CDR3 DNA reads TGTGCCAGTAGTATTGGTGGTACAGACACAGATACGCAGTATTTT.

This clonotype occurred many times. The CDR3 nucleotides read TGTGCCAGCACCGACATCAGGGGCGCGAACACTGAAGCTTTCTTT. Translating gives CASTDIRGANTEAFF. The rearrangement links TRBV12-3 or TRBV12-4 to TRBJ1-1; possible D gene TRBD1, 6 bases. Between the trimmed V and J ends, which lost 7 bases and 1 base, there was a span of 16 bases. CDR3 length: 15 amino acids.

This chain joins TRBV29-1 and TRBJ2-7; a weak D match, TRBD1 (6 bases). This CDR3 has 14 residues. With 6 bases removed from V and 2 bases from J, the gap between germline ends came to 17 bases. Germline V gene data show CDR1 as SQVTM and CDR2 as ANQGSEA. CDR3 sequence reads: CSVTDGQKAYEQYF. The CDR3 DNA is TGCAGCGTAACCGATGGACAGAAAGCCTACGAGCAGTACTTC.

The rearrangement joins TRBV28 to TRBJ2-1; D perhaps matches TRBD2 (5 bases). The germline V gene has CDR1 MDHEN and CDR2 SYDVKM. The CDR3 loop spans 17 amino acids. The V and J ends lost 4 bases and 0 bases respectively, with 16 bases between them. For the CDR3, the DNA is TGTGCCAGCAGTTACCCTACGGGATCCAGCTCCTACAATGAGCAGTTCTTC. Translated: CASSYPTGSSSYNEQFF.

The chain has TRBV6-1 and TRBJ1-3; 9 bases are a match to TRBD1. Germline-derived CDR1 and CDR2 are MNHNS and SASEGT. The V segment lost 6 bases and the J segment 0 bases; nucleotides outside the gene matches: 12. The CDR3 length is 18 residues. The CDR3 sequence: CASRSDRGFTSSGNTIYF. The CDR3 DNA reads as TGTGCCAGCAGGTCGGACAGGGGATTTACGAGCTCTGGAAACACCATATATTTT.

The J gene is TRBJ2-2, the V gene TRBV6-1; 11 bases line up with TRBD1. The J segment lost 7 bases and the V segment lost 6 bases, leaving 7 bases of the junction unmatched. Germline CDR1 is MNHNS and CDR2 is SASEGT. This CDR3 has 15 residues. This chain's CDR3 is CASSQDRGPFGELFF. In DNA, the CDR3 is TGTGCCAGCAGCCAGGACAGGGGGCCCTTCGGGGAGCTGTTTTTT.

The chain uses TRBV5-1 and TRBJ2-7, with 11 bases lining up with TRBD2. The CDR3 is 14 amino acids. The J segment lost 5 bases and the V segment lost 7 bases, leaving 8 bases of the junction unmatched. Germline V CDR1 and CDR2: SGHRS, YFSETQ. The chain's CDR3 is CASSLSGLADEQYF. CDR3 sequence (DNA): TGCGCCAGCTCCCTCTCGGGACTAGCGGACGAGCAGTACTTC.

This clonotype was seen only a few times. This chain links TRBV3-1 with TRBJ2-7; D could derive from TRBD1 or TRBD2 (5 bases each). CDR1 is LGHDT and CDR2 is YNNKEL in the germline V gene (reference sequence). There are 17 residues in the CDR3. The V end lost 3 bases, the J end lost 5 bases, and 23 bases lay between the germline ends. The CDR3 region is CASSQVAGLAARDEQYF. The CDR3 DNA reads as TGTGCCAGCAGCCAGGTGGCCGGGCTAGCTGCCAGGGACGAGCAGTACTTC.

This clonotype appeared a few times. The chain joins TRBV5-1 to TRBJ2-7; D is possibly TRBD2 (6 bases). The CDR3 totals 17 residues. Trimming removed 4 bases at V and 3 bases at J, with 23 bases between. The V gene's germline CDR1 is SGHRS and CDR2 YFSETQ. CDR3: CASSPRQPLANDYEQYF. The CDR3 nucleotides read TGCGCCAGCAGCCCTAGGCAACCTCTAGCGAACGACTACGAGCAGTACTTC.

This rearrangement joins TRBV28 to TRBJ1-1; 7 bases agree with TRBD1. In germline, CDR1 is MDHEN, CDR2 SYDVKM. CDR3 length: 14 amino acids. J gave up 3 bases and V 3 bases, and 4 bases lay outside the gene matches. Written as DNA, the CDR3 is TGTGCCAGCAGTTTCCAGGGGGGGTACACTGAAGCTTTCTTT. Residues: CASSFQGGYTEAFF.

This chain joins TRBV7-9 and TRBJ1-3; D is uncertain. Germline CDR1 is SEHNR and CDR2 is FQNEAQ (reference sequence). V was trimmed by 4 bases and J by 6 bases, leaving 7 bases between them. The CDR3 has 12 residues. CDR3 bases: TGTGCCAGCAGCTCACGAGTAAACACCATATATTTT. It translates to CASSSRVNTIYF.

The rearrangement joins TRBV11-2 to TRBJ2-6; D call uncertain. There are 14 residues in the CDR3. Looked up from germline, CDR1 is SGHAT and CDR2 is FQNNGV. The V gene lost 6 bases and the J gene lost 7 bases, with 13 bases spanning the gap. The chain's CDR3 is CASRSPGPANVLTF. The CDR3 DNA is TGTGCCAGCAGGTCACCGGGCCCTGCCAACGTCCTGACTTTC.

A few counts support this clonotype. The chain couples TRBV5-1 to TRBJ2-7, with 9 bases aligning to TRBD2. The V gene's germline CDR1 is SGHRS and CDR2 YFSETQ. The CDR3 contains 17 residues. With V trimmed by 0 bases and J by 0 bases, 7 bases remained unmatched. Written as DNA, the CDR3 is TGCGCCAGCAGCTTGGAAGCGTATAGCGGGAGCTCCTACGAGCAGTACTTC. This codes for CASSLEAYSGSSYEQYF.

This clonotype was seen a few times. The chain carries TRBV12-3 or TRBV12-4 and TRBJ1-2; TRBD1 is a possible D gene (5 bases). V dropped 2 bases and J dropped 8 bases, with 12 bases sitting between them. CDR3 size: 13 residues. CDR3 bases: TGTGCCAGCAGTTTATCGGCAGGGTGGGGCTACACCTTC. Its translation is CASSLSAGWGYTF.

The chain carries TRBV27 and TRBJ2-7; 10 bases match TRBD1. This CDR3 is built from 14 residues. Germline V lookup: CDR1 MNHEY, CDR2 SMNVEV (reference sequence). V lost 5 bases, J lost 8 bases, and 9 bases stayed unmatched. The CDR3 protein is CASSPRGQGRQQYF. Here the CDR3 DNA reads TGTGCCAGCAGTCCCCGGGGACAGGGGAGACAGCAGTACTTC.